This TCR beta chain was sequenced in a study of T cell responses to AZD1222 COVID-19 vaccine. General observations from the study: Spike-spanning, vaccine-associated CD4 TCRs were dominant at 160-218 and 743-854. In a largely white British group with more females than males, clonal diversity was possibly underestimated. The reported proportion of spike-specific TCRs targeting unmutated variant regions was nearly half.

About this clone itself: Its antigen remains unknown.

TCRdb's copy holds only in-frame clones and misses some; the assay was immunoSEQ multiplex PCR. The sample holds 180,000 or so clones; approximately 88% are singletons and the top ten take approximately 1.8%. The CDR3 is 13 residues long. V shed 4 bases and J shed 6 bases, with 10 bases lying between them. The germline V gene has CDR1 SGHRS and CDR2 YFSETQ. This sample comprised peripheral blood, obtained on day 0 of AZD1222 vaccination. The source of this sequence is an adult in good health. J is TRBJ2-2 and V is TRBV5-1; D possibly corresponds to TRBD1 (6 bases). This CDR3 reads CASSIEGAGELFF. CDR3 nucleotide sequence: TGCGCCAGCAGCATAGAGGGGGCCGGGGAGCTGTTTTTT.